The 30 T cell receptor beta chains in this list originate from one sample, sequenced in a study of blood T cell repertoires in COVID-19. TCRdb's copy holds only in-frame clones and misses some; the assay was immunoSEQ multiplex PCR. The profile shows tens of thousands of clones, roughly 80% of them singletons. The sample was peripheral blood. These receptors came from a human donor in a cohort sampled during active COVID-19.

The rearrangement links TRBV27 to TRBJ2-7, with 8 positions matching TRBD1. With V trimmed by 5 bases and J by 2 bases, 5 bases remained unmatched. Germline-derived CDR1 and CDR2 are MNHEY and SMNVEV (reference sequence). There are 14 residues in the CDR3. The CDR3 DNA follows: TGTGCCAGCAGTCCCGGGACAGGCCCCTACGAGCAGTACTTC. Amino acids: CASSPGTGPYEQYF.

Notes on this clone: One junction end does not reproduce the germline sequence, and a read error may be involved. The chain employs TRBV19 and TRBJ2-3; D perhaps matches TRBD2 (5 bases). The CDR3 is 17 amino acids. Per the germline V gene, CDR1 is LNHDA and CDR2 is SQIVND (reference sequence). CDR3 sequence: CASSADTGYPGTDTRYF. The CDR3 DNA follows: TGTGCCAGTAGTGCCGACACGGGGTACCCAGGCACAGATACGCGGTATTTT.

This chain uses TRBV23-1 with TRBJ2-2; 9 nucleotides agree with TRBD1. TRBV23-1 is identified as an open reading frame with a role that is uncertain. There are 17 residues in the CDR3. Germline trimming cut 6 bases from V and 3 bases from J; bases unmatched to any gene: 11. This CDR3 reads CASSPFLGQGYTGELFF. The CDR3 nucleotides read TGCGCCAGCAGCCCCTTTTTGGGACAGGGATACACCGGGGAGCTGTTTTTT.

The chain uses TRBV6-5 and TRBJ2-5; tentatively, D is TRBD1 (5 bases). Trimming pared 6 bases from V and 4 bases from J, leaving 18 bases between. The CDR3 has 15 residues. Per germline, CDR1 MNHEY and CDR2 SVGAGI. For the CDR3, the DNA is TGTGCCAGCAGCCTGGACGGCAGGGTTCCAGAGACCCAGTACTTC. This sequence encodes CASSLDGRVPETQYF.

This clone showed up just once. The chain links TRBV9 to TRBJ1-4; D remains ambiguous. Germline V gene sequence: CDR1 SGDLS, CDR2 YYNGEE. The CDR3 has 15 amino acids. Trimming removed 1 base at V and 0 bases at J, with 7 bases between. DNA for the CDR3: TGTGCCAGCAGCGTATCTGTTTCAACTAATGAAAAACTGTTTTTT. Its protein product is CASSVSVSTNEKLFF.

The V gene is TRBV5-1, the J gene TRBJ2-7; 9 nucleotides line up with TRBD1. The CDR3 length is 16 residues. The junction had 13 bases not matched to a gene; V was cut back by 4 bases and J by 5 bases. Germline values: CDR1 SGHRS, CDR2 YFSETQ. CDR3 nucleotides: TGCGCCAGCAGCCCGAGGGGGGACAGGGTAACCCACGAGCAGTACTTC. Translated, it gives CASSPRGDRVTHEQYF.

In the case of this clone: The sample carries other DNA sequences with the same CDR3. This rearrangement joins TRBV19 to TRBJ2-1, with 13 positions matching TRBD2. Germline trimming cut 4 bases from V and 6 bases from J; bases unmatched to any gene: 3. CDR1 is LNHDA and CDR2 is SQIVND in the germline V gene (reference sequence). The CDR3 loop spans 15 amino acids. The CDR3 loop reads CASSTTSGRGNEQFF. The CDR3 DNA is TGTGCCAGTAGTACTACTAGCGGGAGGGGCAATGAGCAGTTCTTC.

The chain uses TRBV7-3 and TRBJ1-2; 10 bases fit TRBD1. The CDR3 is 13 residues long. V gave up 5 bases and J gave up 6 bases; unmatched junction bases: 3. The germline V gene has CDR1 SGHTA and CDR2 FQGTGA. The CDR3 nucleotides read TGTGCCAGCAGCCCGGGACAGGGGAATGGCTACACCTTC. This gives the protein CASSPGQGNGYTF.

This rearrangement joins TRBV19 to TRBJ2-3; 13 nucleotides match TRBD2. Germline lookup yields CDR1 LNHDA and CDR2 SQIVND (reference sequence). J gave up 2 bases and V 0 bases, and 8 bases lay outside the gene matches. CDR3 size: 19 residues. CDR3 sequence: CASSIDLSGLAGNTDTQYF. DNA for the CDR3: TGTGCCAGTAGTATAGACCTGTCGGGACTAGCGGGAAACACAGATACGCAGTATTTT.

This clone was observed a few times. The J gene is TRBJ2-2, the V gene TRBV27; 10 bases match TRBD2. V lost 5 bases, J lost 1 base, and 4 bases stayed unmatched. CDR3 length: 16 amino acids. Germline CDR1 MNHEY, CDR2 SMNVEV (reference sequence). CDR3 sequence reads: CASSLGLAVNTGELFF. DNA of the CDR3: TGTGCCAGCAGTCTTGGACTAGCGGTGAACACCGGGGAGCTGTTTTTT.

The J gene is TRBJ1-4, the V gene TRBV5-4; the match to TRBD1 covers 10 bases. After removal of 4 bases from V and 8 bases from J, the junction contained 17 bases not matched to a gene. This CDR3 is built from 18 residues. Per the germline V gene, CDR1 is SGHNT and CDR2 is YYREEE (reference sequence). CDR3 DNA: TGTGCCAGCAGCCCTACAACGCCTATCGGGACAGGGGAAGAAAAACTGTTTTTT. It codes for CASSPTTPIGTGEEKLFF.

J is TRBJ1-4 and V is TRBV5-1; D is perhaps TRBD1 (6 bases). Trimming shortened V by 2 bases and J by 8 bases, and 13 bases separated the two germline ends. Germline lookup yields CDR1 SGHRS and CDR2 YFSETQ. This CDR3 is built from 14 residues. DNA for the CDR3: TGCGCCAGCAGCTTCGGGGACAAACAGGAAAAACTGTTTTTT. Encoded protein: CASSFGDKQEKLFF.

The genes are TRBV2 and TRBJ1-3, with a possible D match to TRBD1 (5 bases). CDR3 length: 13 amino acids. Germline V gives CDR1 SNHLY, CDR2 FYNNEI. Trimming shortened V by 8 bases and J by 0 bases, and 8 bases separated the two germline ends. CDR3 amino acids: CASGGDSGNTIYF. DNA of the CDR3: TGTGCCAGCGGAGGGGACTCTGGAAACACCATATATTTT. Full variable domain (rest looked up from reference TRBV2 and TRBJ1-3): EPEVTQTPSHQVTQMGQEVILRCVPISNHLYFYWYRQILGQKVEFLVSFYNNEISEKSEIFDDQFSVERPDGSNFTLKIRSTKLEDSAMYFCASGGDSGNTIYFGEGSWLTVV.

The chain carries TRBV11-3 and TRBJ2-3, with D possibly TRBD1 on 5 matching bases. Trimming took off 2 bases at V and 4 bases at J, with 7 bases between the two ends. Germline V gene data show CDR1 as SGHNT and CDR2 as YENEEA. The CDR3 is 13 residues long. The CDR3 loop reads CASSLQGADTQYF. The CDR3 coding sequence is TGTGCCAGCAGCTTACAGGGCGCAGATACGCAGTATTTT.

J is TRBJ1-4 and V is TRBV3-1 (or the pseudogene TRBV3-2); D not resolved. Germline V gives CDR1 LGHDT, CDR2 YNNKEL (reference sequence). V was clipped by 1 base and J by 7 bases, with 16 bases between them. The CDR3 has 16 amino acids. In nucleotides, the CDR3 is TGTGCCAGCAGCCAAGGTGCCGGCATCGGGGTTGAAAAACTGTTTTTT. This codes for CASSQGAGIGVEKLFF.

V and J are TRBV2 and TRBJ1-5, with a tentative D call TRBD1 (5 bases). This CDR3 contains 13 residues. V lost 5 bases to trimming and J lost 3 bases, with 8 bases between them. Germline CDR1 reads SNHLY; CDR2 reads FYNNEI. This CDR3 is CASSRDFNQPQHF. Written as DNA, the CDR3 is TGTGCCAGCAGTCGGGACTTCAATCAGCCCCAGCATTTT.

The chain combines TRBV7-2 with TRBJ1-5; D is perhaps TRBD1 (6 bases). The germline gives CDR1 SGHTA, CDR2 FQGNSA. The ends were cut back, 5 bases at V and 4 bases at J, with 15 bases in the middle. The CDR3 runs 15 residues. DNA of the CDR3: TGTGCCAGCAGCCCGGGGACACGTGAAAATCAGCCCCAGCATTTT. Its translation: CASSPGTRENQPQHF.

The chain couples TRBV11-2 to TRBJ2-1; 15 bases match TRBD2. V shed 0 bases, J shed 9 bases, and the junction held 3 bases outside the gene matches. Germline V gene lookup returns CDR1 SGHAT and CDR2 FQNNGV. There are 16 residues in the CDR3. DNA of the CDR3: TGTGCCAGCAGCTTAGAAAGGACTAGCGGGAGGGGTGAGCAGTTCTTC. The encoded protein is CASSLERTSGRGEQFF.

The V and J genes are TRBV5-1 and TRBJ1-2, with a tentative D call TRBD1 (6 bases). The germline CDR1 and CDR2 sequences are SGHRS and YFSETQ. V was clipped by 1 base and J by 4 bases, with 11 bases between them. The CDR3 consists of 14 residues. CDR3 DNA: TGCGCCAGCAGCTTGTCTCAGGGGAGCTATGGCTACACCTTC. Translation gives CASSLSQGSYGYTF.

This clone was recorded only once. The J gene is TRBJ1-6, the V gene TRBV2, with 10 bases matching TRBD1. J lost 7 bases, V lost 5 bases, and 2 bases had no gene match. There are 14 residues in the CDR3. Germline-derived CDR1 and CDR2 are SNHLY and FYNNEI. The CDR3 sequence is CASSLGQGNSPLHF. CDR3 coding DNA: TGTGCCAGCAGTCTGGGACAGGGGAATTCACCCCTCCACTTT.

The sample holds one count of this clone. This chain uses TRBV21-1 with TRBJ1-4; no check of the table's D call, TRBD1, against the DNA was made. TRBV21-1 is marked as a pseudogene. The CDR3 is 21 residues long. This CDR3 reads CADTIGQGGNSIQIGDEKLFF. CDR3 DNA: TGTGCAGATACTATCGGGCAGGGGGGAAACTCGATTCAGATTGGGGACGAAAAACTGTTTTTT.

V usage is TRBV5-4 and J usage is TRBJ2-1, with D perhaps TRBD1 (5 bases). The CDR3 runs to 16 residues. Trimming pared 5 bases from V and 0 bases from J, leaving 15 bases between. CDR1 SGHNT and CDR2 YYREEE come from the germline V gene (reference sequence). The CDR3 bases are TGTGCCAGCAGTCCCACAGGCGCTAGCTCCTACAATGAGCAGTTCTTC. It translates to CASSPTGASSYNEQFF.

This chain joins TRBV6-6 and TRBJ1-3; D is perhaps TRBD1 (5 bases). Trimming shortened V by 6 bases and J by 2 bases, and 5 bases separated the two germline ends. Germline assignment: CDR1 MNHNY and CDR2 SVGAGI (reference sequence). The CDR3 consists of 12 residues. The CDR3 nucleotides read TGTGCCAGCAGGGACACTGGAAACACCATATATTTT. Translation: CASRDTGNTIYF.

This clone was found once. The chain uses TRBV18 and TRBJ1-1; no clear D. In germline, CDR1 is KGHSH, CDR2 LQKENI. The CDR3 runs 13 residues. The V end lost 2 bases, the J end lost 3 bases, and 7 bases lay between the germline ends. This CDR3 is CASSPYEYTEAFF. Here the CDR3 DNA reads TGTGCCAGCTCACCATATGAGTACACTGAAGCTTTCTTT.

The CDR3 nucleotides are TGTGCCAGCAGCTGGGGGACAGGGACCTACAATGAGCAGTTCTTC. As protein: CASSWGTGTYNEQFF. This chain links TRBV5-5 with TRBJ2-1; 9 bases are a match to TRBD1. This CDR3 spans 15 amino acids. Trimming took 3 bases from V and 2 from J; bases not matched to a gene: 3. Germline V gene sequence: CDR1 SGHKS, CDR2 YYEKEE (reference sequence).

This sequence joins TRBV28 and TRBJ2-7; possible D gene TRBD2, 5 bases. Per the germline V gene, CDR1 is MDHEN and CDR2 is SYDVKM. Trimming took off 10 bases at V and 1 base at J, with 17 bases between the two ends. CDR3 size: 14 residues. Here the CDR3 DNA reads TGTGCCATTCTGGGCCGGGGTCCTTCCTACGAGCAGTACTTC. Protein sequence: CAILGRGPSYEQYF.

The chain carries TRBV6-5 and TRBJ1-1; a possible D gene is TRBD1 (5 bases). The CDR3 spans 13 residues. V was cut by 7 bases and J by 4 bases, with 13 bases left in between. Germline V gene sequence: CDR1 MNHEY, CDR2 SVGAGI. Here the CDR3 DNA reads TGTGCCAGCACATGGGGGGAGAGCACTGAAGCTTTCTTT. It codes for CASTWGESTEAFF.

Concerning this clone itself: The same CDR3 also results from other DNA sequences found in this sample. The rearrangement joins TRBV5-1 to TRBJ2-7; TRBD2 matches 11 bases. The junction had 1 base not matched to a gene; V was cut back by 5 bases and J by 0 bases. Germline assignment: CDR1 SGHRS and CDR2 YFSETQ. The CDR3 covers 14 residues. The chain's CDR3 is CASSLAGGSYEQYF. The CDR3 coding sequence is TGCGCCAGCAGTCTAGCGGGGGGCTCCTACGAGCAGTACTTC. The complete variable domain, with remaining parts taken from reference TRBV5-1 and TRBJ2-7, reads KAGVTQTPRYLIKTRGQQVTLSCSPISGHRSVSWYQQTPGQGLQFLFEYFSETQRNKGNFPGRFSGRQFSNSRSEMNVSTLELGDSALYLCASSLAGGSYEQYFGPGTRLTVT.

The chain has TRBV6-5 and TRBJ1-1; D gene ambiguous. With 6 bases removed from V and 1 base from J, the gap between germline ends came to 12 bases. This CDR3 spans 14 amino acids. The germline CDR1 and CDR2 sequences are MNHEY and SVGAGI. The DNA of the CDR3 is TGTGCCAGCAGGGAGGATGGGGAGAACACTGAAGCTTTCTTT. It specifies CASREDGENTEAFF.

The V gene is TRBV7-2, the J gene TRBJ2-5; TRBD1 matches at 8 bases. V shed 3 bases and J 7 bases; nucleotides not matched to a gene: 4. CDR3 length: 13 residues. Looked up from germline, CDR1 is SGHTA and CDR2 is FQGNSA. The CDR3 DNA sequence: TGTGCCAGCAGCTTGGCGGGGACAGGGACCCAGTACTTC. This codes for CASSLAGTGTQYF.